This T cell receptor beta chain was captured by sequencing in a study of regulatory T cells in long-lasting Graves disease. General study results and limits: Patients with persistent Graves' had lower TCR diversity than newly diagnosed patients. Persistent disease showed a preference for TRBV28, TRBJ1-2 and TRBJ2-5.

As for time point: persistent/refractory GD, antithyroid drugs over 5 years with positive TRAb. The authors made the TCR library using RNA they extracted from PBMCs. Per germline, CDR1 MDHEN and CDR2 SYDVKM. The CDR3 runs to 12 residues. V was trimmed by 8 bases and J by 5 bases, leaving 12 bases between them. Investigators prepared the TCR beta libraries by applying iRepertoire HTBI primers and Arm-PCR of CDR3 regions. One entry per CDR3 protein results from TCRdb running MiXCR on the multiplex PCR reads. The table has over 450,000 distinct CDR3 sequences, approximately 21% seen once; the top ten hold about 6.6%. In this sample, this clonotype turned up many times. Its cognate antigen is unknown.

This sequence joins TRBV28 and TRBJ1-2; D gene unclear. The receptor comes from a female donor with Graves disease. The starting material was peripheral blood mononuclear cells (PBMCs), obtained when the disease was refractory, from a patient treated with antithyroid drugs. The CDR3 sequence is CASAQEGYGYTF. CDR3 in DNA: TGTGCCAGCGCCCAGGAGGGATATGGCTACACCTTC.